Listed below are T cell receptor beta chains from one sample, sequenced in a study of HIV-infected children after antiretroviral therapy interruption. TCRdb re-derived calls from the 3' RACE reads in MiXCR, one entry per CDR3 protein. Of about 40,000 distinct CDR3 sequences in the sample, approximately 7% were seen once. The source was CD45RA+ CD4+ T cells from PBMCs, pooled from several time points, collected from a donor given antiretroviral therapy, either interrupted or continuous. The receptors were sampled from a pool of human donors with HIV. The CDR3 runs from the conserved cysteine through the conserved F or W. Fields, in order: D gene, V gene, clone size, J gene, CDR3 protein, CDR3 DNA. A D gene is named only where the DNA matches it firmly. Expanded clones are given a class, and other clones once, few, many or no size at all.

D: -
V: TRBV29-1
size: many
J: TRBJ2-3
CDR3: CGAREGEGTLYF
DNA: TGTGGTGCTAGGGAAGGGGAAGGCACCTTGTACTTT

D: -
V: TRBV29-1
size: many
J: TRBJ1-5
CDR3: CSVARGDQPQHF
DNA: TGCAGCGTCGCCAGGGGAGATCAGCCCCAGCATTTT

D: TRBD1
V: TRBV28
size: -
J: TRBJ1-5
CDR3: CASSLRGGGQPQHF
DNA: TGTGCCAGCAGTCTAAGAGGGGGCGGTCAGCCCCAGCATTTT

D: TRBD1
V: TRBV6-5
size: -
J: TRBJ1-2
CDR3: CASSQGQGWIYGYTF
DNA: TGTGCCAGCAGCCAAGGACAGGGATGGATCTATGGCTACACCTTC

D: TRBD1
V: TRBV2
size: few
J: TRBJ2-3
CDR3: CASSRDRGSSTDTQYF
DNA: TGTGCCAGCAGCCGAGACAGGGGATCTAGCACAGATACGCAGTATTTT

D: -
V: TRBV6-1
size: many
J: TRBJ2-6
CDR3: CASSEQPAASGANVLTF
DNA: TGTGCCAGCAGCGAGCAACCCGCGGCGTCTGGGGCCAACGTCCTGACTTTC

D: TRBD1
V: TRBV20-1
size: many
J: TRBJ1-5
CDR3: CSARESGQGFQPQHF
DNA: TGCAGTGCTAGAGAGTCGGGACAGGGGTTCCAGCCCCAGCATTTT

D: -
V: TRBV12-3/TRBV12-4
size: many
J: TRBJ1-2
CDR3: CASSLNPLTNYGYTF
DNA: TGTGCCAGCAGTTTAAATCCACTAACTAACTATGGCTACACCTTC

D: -
V: TRBV6-6
size: many
J: TRBJ2-2
CDR3: CASSGFGTDNGELFF
DNA: TGTGCCAGCAGTGGGTTCGGGACGGACAACGGGGAGCTGTTTTTT

D: -
V: TRBV7-8
size: many
J: TRBJ1-5
CDR3: CASSLLEGGNQPQHF
DNA: TGTGCCAGCAGCTTACTCGAAGGGGGCAATCAGCCCCAGCATTTT

D: -
V: TRBV6-5
size: once
J: TRBJ2-1
CDR3: CASSYSHSSYNEQFF
DNA: TGTGCCAGCAGTTACTCGCACAGCTCCTACAATGAGCAGTTCTTC

D: TRBD2
V: TRBV20-1
size: many
J: TRBJ2-1
CDR3: CSASKLAGAGGNEQFF
DNA: TGCAGTGCTAGTAAACTAGCGGGAGCCGGGGGCAATGAGCAGTTCTTC

D: -
V: TRBV12-3/TRBV12-4
size: -
J: TRBJ2-3
CDR3: CASSYPFGTDTQYF
DNA: TGTGCCAGCAGTTATCCCTTTGGCACAGATACGCAGTATTTT

D: -
V: TRBV7-2
size: many
J: TRBJ2-1
CDR3: CASSLVGLSYNEQFF
DNA: TGTGCCAGCAGCTTAGTGGGCCTCTCCTACAATGAGCAGTTCTTC

D: -
V: TRBV7-2
size: few
J: TRBJ1-2
CDR3: CASSLDLVYGYTF
DNA: TGTGCCAGCAGCTTAGATCTAGTCTATGGCTACACCTTC

D: TRBD2
V: TRBV6-2/TRBV6-3
size: many
J: TRBJ2-7
CDR3: CASRAAAGTEQYF
DNA: TGTGCCAGCCGCGCCGCAGCGGGAACCGAGCAGTACTTC

D: TRBD1
V: TRBV14
size: many
J: TRBJ1-1
CDR3: CASSPTRGPRVGGRAFF
DNA: TGTGCCAGCAGCCCAACGAGGGGGCCCAGGGTCGGAGGACGAGCTTTCTTT

D: -
V: TRBV20-1
size: many
J: TRBJ1-3
CDR3: CSARGGVGTRRNTIYF
DNA: TGCAGTGCTAGGGGTGGGGTCGGGACAAGACGAAACACCATATATTTT

D: -
V: TRBV28
size: -
J: TRBJ1-2
CDR3: CASNSHLVNYGYTF
DNA: TGTGCCAGCAATTCTCACCTGGTGAACTATGGCTACACCTTC

D: -
V: TRBV14
size: many
J: TRBJ2-1
CDR3: CASSQIPAPYNEQFF
DNA: TGTGCCAGCAGCCAAATTCCGGCCCCCTACAATGAGCAGTTCTTC

D: TRBD2
V: TRBV4-1
size: few
J: TRBJ2-1
CDR3: CASSRESSGRLASSEQFF
DNA: TGCGCCAGCAGCCGAGAATCTAGCGGGAGGCTCGCGTCTTCGGAGCAGTTCTTC

D: -
V: TRBV6-2/TRBV6-3
size: many
J: TRBJ2-1
CDR3: CASSYIESYNEQFF
DNA: TGTGCCAGCAGTTATATTGAGTCCTACAATGAGCAGTTCTTC

D: -
V: TRBV29-1
size: -
J: TRBJ1-2
CDR3: CSVEDRSNYGYTF
DNA: TGCAGCGTTGAAGACAGGAGCAACTATGGCTACACCTTC

D: -
V: TRBV5-1
size: many
J: TRBJ2-2
CDR3: CASSVTNTGELFF
DNA: TGCGCCAGCAGTGTGACGAACACCGGGGAGCTGTTTTTT

D: -
V: TRBV6-6
size: -
J: TRBJ2-4
CDR3: CASSYSLDRNIQYF
DNA: TGTGCCAGCAGTTACTCACTAGATCGGAACATTCAGTACTTC

D: -
V: TRBV5-4
size: few
J: TRBJ1-2
CDR3: CASSLEAGGYTF
DNA: TGTGCCAGCAGCTTGGAAGCGGGAGGCTACACCTTC

D: TRBD2
V: TRBV20-1
size: many
J: TRBJ2-7
CDR3: CSARDPSGVGTPYEQYF
DNA: TGCAGTGCTAGAGATCCGAGCGGGGTAGGAACCCCCTACGAGCAGTACTTC

D: -
V: TRBV23-1
size: many
J: TRBJ2-7
CDR3: CASSQSETYEQYF
DNA: TGCGCCAGCAGTCAATCAGAGACCTACGAGCAGTACTTC

D: TRBD1
V: TRBV7-8
size: many
J: TRBJ2-5
CDR3: CASSKNGGQAQETQYF
DNA: TGTGCCAGCAGCAAAAACGGGGGACAGGCCCAAGAGACCCAGTACTTC

D: -
V: TRBV29-1
size: -
J: TRBJ2-3
CDR3: CSGRPGTNRRPDTQYF
DNA: TGCAGCGGCCGCCCCGGGACAAATAGGAGGCCAGATACGCAGTATTTT

D: -
V: TRBV10-3
size: -
J: TRBJ2-7
CDR3: CAIREIGTYEQYF
DNA: TGTGCCATCAGGGAGATAGGGACCTACGAGCAGTACTTC

D: -
V: TRBV10-3
size: many
J: TRBJ2-5
CDR3: CASSDNRRDTQYF
DNA: TGTGCCAGCAGTGATAACCGGAGAGACACCCAGTACTTT

D: -
V: TRBV7-6
size: many
J: TRBJ2-7
CDR3: CASSDPPYEQYF
DNA: TGTGCCAGCAGCGACCCGCCCTACGAGCAGTACTTC

D: TRBD2
V: TRBV11-3
size: many
J: TRBJ2-1
CDR3: CASSLFSGSTYNEQFF
DNA: TGTGCCAGCAGCTTGTTCAGCGGGAGTACCTACAATGAGCAGTTCTTC

D: -
V: TRBV11-2
size: many
J: TRBJ1-1
CDR3: CASSSSFLGKAFF
DNA: TGTGCCAGCAGCTCCTCATTTTTAGGGAAAGCTTTCTTT

D: TRBD2
V: TRBV10-2
size: many
J: TRBJ2-2
CDR3: CATRDSGTGGELFF
DNA: TGCGCCACCCGGGATAGCGGGACGGGCGGGGAGCTGTTTTTT

D: -
V: TRBV29-1
size: many
J: TRBJ1-1
CDR3: CSVVRTAQPEAFF
DNA: TGCAGCGTTGTCAGGACAGCGCAACCTGAAGCTTTCTTT

D: -
V: TRBV4-1
size: many
J: TRBJ2-3
CDR3: CASSPIGREIGDTQYF
DNA: TGCGCCAGCAGCCCCATAGGAAGGGAGATTGGAGATACGCAGTATTTT

D: TRBD1
V: TRBV12-3/TRBV12-4
size: many
J: TRBJ1-5
CDR3: CASSFRQGVGNQPQHF
DNA: TGTGCCAGCAGTTTCCGACAGGGGGTCGGCAATCAGCCCCAGCATTTT

D: -
V: TRBV14
size: few
J: TRBJ2-1
CDR3: CASSQGTIPKVLQAFSYNEQFF
DNA: TGTGCCAGCAGCCAAGGGACAATTCCTAAGGTTCTTCAAGCTTTCTCCTACAATGAGCAGTTCTTC

D: -
V: TRBV18
size: few
J: TRBJ1-2
CDR3: CASSPDSYYGYTF
DNA: TGTGCCAGCTCACCTGACAGTTACTATGGCTACACCTTC

D: -
V: TRBV28
size: many
J: TRBJ2-7
CDR3: CASSFSSTGPGTRIEQYF
DNA: TGTGCCAGCAGTTTCTCATCTACGGGGCCCGGGACAAGAATAGAGCAGTACTTC

D: -
V: TRBV30
size: many
J: TRBJ1-2
CDR3: CAWSANGYGYTF
DNA: TGTGCCTGGAGTGCTAACGGCTATGGCTACACCTTC

D: -
V: TRBV23-1
size: -
J: TRBJ2-7
CDR3: CASSQLRRAQASSYEQYF
DNA: TGCGCCAGCAGTCAACTCCGCCGGGCGCAAGCTAGCTCCTACGAGCAGTACTTC